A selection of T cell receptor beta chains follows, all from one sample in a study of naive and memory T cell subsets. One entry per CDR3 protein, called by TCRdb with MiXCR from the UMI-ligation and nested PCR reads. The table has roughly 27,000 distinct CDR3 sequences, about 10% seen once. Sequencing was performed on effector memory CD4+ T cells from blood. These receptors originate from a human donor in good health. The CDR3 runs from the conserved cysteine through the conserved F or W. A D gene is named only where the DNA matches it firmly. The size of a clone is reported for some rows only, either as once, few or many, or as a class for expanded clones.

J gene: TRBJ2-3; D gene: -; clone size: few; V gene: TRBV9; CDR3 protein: CASGTGDSDTQYF; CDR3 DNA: TGTGCCAGCGGGACTGGGGATTCGGATACGCAGTATTTT
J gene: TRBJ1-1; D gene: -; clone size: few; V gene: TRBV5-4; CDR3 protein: CASRPGFRDTEAFF; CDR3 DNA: TGTGCCAGCAGGCCAGGGTTCCGGGACACTGAAGCTTTCTTT
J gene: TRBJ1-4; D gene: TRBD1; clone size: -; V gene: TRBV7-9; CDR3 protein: CASSTDRGNNEKLFF; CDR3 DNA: TGTGCCAGCAGCACCGACAGGGGTAATAATGAAAAACTGTTTTTT
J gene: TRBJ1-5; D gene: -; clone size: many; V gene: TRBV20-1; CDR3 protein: CSASPGGDGIGPQHF; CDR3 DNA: TGCAGTGCTAGCCCAGGAGGGGATGGCATTGGTCCCCAGCATTTT
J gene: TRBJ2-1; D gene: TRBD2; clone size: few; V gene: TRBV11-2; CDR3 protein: CASSLGGTSGYNEQFF; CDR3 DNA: TGTGCCAGCAGCTTAGGAGGGACTAGCGGGTACAATGAGCAGTTCTTC
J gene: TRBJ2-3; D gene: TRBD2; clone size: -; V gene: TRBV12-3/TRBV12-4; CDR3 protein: CASRASGRGIDTQYF; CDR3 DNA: TGTGCCAGCAGAGCTAGCGGGAGGGGAATAGATACGCAGTATTTT
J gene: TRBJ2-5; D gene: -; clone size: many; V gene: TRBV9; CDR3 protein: CASSGDGSPAETQYF; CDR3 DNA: TGTGCCAGCAGCGGGGACGGGTCTCCCGCGGAGACCCAGTACTTC
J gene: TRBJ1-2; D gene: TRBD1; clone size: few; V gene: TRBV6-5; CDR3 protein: CASRARYRGTKGYGYTF; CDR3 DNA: TGTGCCAGCAGGGCCCGGTACAGGGGGACGAAGGGCTATGGCTACACCTTC
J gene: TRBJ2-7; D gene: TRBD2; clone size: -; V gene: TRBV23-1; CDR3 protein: CASSPTSGSYEQYF; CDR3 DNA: TGCGCCAGCAGTCCGACTAGCGGGAGTTACGAGCAGTACTTC
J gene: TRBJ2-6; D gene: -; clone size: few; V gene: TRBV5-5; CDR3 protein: CASSQRSSGANVLTF; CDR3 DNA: TGTGCCAGCAGCCAAAGGTCCTCTGGGGCCAACGTCCTGACTTTC
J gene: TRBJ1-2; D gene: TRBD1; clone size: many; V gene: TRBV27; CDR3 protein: CASRRDRDYGYTF; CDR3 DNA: TGTGCCAGCAGGCGGGACAGGGACTATGGCTACACCTTC
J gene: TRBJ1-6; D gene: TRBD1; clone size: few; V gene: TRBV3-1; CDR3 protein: CASSQGSGQRNSPLHF; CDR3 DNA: TGTGCCAGCAGCCAAGGTTCGGGACAGCGGAATTCACCCCTCCACTTT
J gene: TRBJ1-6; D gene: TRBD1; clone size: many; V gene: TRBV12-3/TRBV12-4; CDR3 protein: CASRSQTGGNNSPLHF; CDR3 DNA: TGTGCCAGCAGATCACAGACAGGGGGAAACAATTCACCCCTCCACTTT
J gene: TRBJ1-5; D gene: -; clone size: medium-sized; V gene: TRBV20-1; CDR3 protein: CSASRGAGPNQPQHF; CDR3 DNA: TGCAGTGCTAGCCGCGGAGCGGGCCCCAATCAGCCCCAGCATTTT
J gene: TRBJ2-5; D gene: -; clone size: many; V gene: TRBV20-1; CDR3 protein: CSANRAVEETQYF; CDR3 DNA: TGCAGTGCTAACCGGGCCGTGGAGGAGACCCAGTACTTC
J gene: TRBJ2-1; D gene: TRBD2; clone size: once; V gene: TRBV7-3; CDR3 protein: CASSVAGGSYNEQFF; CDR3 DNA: TGTGCCAGCAGTGTAGCGGGAGGGTCCTACAATGAGCAGTTCTTC
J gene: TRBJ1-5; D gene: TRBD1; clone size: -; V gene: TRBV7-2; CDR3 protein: CASSAGTGLWGNQPQHF; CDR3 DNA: TGTGCCAGCAGCGCCGGGACAGGCCTATGGGGCAATCAGCCCCAGCATTTT
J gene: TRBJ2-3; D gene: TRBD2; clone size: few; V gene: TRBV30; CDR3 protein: CAWELAFSTDTQYF; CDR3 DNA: TGTGCCTGGGAACTAGCGTTTAGCACAGATACGCAGTATTTT
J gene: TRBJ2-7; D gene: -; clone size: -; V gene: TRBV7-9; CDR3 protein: CASSIESYEQYF; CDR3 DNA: TGTGCCAGCAGCATTGAGTCCTACGAGCAGTACTTC
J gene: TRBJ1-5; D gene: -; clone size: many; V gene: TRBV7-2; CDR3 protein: CASSGRDGGPNQPQHF; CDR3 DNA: TGTGCCAGCAGCGGCCGAGATGGGGGACCCAATCAGCCCCAGCATTTT
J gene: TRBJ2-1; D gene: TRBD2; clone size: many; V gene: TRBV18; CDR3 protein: CATAGGNSYNEQFF; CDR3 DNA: TGTGCCACCGCGGGGGGGAACTCCTACAATGAGCAGTTCTTC
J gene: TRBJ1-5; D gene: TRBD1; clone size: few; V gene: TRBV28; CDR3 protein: CASSPWTGGGTGQPQHF; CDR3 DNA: TGTGCCAGCAGTCCATGGACAGGGGGCGGAACTGGACAGCCCCAGCATTTT
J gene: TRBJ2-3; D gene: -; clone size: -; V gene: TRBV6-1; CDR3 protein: CASKSAVTTDTQYF; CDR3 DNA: TGTGCCAGCAAGTCCGCAGTGACTACAGATACGCAGTATTTT
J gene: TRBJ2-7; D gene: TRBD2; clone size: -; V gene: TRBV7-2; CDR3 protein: CASSRTSGQGYEQYF; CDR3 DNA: TGTGCCAGCAGCCGGACTAGCGGGCAAGGCTACGAGCAGTACTTC
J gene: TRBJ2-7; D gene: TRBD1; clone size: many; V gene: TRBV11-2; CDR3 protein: CASSNPGQAYEQYF; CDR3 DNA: TGTGCCAGCAGCAACCCGGGACAGGCCTACGAGCAGTACTTC
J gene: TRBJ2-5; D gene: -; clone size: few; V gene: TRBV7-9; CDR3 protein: CASSNSRDQETQYF; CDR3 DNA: TGTGCCAGCAGCAACAGCAGAGACCAAGAGACCCAGTACTTC
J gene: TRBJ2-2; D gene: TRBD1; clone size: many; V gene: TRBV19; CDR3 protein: CASRDRGRTGELFF; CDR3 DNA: TGTGCCAGTCGAGACAGGGGTAGAACCGGGGAGCTGTTTTTT
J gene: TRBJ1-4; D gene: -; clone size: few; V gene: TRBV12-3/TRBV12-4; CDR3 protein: CASSLHGGNEKLFF; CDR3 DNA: TGTGCCAGCAGTCTCCATGGGGGAAATGAAAAACTGTTTTTT
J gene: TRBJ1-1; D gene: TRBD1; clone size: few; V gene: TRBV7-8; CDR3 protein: CASSQTTRGVNTEAFF; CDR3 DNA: TGTGCCAGCAGCCAAACAACCAGGGGGGTGAACACTGAAGCTTTCTTT
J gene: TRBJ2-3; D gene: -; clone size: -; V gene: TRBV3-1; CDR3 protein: CASSQDPASSTDTQYF; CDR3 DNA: TGTGCCAGCAGCCAAGACCCTGCGAGTAGCACAGATACGCAGTATTTT
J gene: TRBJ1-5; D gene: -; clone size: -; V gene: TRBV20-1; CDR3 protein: CSARDWGRGTGSNQPQHF; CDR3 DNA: TGCAGTGCTAGAGATTGGGGGAGGGGAACTGGTAGCAATCAGCCCCAGCATTTT
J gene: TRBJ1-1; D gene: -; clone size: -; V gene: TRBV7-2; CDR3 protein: CASSLLGHTEAFF; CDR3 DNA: TGTGCCAGCAGCTTACTAGGGCACACTGAAGCTTTCTTT
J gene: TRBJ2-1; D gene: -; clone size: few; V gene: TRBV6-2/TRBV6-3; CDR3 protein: CASSYGGGGIYNEQFF; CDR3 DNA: TGTGCCAGCAGTTATGGGGGAGGCGGGATCTACAATGAGCAGTTCTTC
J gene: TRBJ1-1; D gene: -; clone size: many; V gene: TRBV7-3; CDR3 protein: CASSTGPSEAFF; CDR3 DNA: TGTGCCAGCAGCACGGGACCCTCAGAAGCTTTCTTT
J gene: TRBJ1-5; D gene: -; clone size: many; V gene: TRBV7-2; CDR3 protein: CASSPTLNQPQHF; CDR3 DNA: TGTGCCAGCAGCCCGACCCTCAATCAGCCCCAGCATTTT
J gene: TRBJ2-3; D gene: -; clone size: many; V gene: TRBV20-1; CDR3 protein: CSATAEGDTQYF; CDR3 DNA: TGCAGTGCTACGGCAGAGGGAGATACGCAGTATTTT
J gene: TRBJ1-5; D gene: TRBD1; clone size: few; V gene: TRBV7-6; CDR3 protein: CASSLGGGNSNQPQHF; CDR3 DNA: TGTGCCAGCAGCTTAGGAGGGGGCAATAGCAATCAGCCCCAGCATTTT
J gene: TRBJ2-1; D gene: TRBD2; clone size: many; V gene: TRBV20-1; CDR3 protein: CSARMAREMSEQFF; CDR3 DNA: TGCAGTGCTAGAATGGCGCGGGAGATGAGTGAGCAGTTCTTC
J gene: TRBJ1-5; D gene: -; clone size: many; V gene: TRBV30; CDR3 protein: CAWSPPRSRQISSQHF; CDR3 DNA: TGTGCCTGGAGTCCCCCCCGGAGCAGGCAGATCAGTTCCCAGCATTTT
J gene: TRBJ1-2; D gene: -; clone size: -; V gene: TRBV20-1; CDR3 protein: CSARGYGRSGYGYTF; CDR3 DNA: TGCAGTGCTAGGGGTTATGGGAGGTCTGGCTATGGCTACACCTTC
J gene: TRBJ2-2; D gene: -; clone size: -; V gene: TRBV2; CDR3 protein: CATRNTGELFF; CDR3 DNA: TGTGCCACCCGAAACACCGGGGAGCTGTTTTTT
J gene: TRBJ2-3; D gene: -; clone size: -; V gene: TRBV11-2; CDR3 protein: CASSLVRASSTDTQYF; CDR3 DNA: TGTGCCAGCAGCTTAGTCCGGGCTTCTAGCACAGATACGCAGTATTTT
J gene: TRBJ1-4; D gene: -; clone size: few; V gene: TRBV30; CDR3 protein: CAWSARDQTLFF; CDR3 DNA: TGTGCCTGGAGTGCCAGGGACCAAACTCTGTTTTTT
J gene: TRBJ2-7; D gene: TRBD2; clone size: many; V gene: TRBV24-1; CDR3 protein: CATSEGTSVEQYF; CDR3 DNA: TGTGCCACCAGTGAGGGGACTAGCGTCGAGCAGTACTTC
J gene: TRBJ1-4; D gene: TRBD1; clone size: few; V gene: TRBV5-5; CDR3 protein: CASSKNSGTGNEKLFF; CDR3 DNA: TGTGCCAGCAGCAAGAATTCCGGGACAGGGAATGAAAAACTGTTTTTT
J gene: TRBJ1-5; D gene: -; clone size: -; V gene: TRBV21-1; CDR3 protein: CASSMEDQPQHF; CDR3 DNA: TGTGCCAGCAGCATGGAGGATCAGCCCCAGCATTTT
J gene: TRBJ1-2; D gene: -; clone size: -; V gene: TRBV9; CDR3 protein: CASSPQGGFNGYTF; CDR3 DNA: TGTGCCAGCAGCCCACAGGGAGGGTTCAATGGCTACACCTTC
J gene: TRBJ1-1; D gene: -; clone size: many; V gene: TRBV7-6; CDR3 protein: CASSLQENTEAFF; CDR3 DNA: TGTGCCAGCAGTCTCCAAGAGAACACTGAAGCTTTCTTT
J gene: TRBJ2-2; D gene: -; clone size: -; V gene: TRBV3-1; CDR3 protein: CASSWTVTGELFF; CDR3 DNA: TGTGCCAGTTCCTGGACAGTCACCGGGGAGCTGTTTTTT
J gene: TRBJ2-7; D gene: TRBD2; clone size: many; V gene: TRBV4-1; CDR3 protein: CASSQGSGALSYEQYF; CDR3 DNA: TGCGCCAGCAGCCAAGGAAGCGGGGCGCTTTCCTACGAGCAGTACTTC
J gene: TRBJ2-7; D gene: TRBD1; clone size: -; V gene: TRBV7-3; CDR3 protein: CASSSRHGGQGTYEQYF; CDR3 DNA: TGTGCCAGCAGCTCACGCCATGGCGGACAGGGGACCTACGAGCAGTACTTC
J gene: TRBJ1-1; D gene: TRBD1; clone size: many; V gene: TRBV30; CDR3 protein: CAWSYLPGQGRTEAFF; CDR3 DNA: TGTGCCTGGAGTTACCTACCGGGACAGGGGCGTACGGAAGCTTTCTTT
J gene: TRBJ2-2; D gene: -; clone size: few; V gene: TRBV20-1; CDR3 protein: CSARSTGLLTGELFF; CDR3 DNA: TGCAGTGCTAGATCGACGGGACTCCTCACCGGGGAGCTGTTTTTT
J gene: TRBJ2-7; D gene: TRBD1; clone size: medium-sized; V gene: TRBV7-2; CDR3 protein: CASSLMTGLFYEQYF; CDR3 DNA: TGTGCCAGCAGCCTGATGACAGGGCTCTTCTACGAGCAGTACTTC
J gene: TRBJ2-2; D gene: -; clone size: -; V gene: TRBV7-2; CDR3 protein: CASSAYRGGTGELFF; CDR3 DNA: TGTGCCAGCAGCGCCTACAGGGGGGGAACCGGGGAGCTGTTTTTT